The 30 T cell receptor beta chains below come from one sample, sequenced in a study of OX40 agonist ivuxolimab in advanced cancers. Generated by immunoSEQ multiplex PCR, the TCRdb table keeps only in-frame clones and is missing some. The sample carries about 52,000 clones, around four fifths recorded once. The source was CD4+ or CD8+ T cells sorted from blood, collected in a trial of the OX40 agonist ivuxolimab. The origin of the receptors is an adult with an advanced solid tumor such as melanoma, head and neck, liver or kidney cancer.

This rearrangement joins TRBV9 to TRBJ2-2; 9 nucleotides agree with TRBD2. Germline CDR1 and CDR2: SGDLS and YYNGEE. V trimming: 5 bases; J trimming: 2 bases; junction bases outside the gene matches: 7. The CDR3 is 16 residues long. CDR3 amino acids: CASSGPGLANTGELFF. CDR3 nucleotides: TGTGCCAGCAGTGGGCCGGGACTAGCAAACACCGGGGAGCTGTTTTTT. The full variable domain, its missing parts supplied by reference TRBV9 and TRBJ2-2, is DSGVTQTPKHLITATGQRVTLRCSPRSGDLSVYWYQQSLDQGLQFLIQYYNGEERAKGNILERFSAQQFPDLHSELNLSSLELGDSALYFCASSGPGLANTGELFFGEGSRLTVL.

This clone was seen a handful of times. The chain combines TRBV5-8 with TRBJ2-1, with 8 bases matching TRBD2. The CDR3 spans 17 residues. In germline, CDR1 is SGHTS, CDR2 YDEGEE. J gave up 0 bases and V 3 bases, and 8 bases lay outside the gene matches. CDR3 region: CASSSGLASVSYNEQFF. The CDR3 bases are TGTGCCAGCAGCTCCGGACTAGCTAGTGTCTCCTACAATGAGCAGTTCTTC.

The rearrangement links TRBV28 to TRBJ1-1, with D possibly being TRBD1 (5 bases). Trimming stripped 1 base from V and 0 bases from J, with 9 bases between. From germline, CDR1 is MDHEN and CDR2 SYDVKM. This CDR3 region has 15 residues. This CDR3 is CASSLLWGMNTEAFF. DNA of the CDR3: TGTGCCAGCAGTTTATTATGGGGGATGAACACTGAAGCTTTCTTT.

The chain recombines TRBV6-1 with TRBJ1-1; D remains unclear. This CDR3 has 12 residues. The V end lost 1 base, the J end lost 11 bases, and 11 bases lay between the germline ends. Germline loops: CDR1 MNHNS, CDR2 SASEGT. CDR3 protein: CASSEVGLDAFF. The CDR3 DNA reads as TGTGCCAGCAGTGAAGTGGGATTGGATGCTTTCTTT.

The chain has TRBV18 and TRBJ2-7, with a weak D call TRBD2 (5 bases). Per the germline V gene, CDR1 is KGHSH and CDR2 is LQKENI. The CDR3 is made up of 12 amino acids. V was shortened by 3 bases and J by 9 bases, with 12 bases between the two germline ends. CDR3 region: CASSPPEAAQYF. CDR3 DNA: TGTGCCAGCTCACCCCCGGAGGCCGCGCAGTACTTC.

The chain employs TRBV18 and TRBJ1-5; D perhaps matches TRBD1 (5 bases). Germline CDR1 and CDR2: KGHSH and LQKENI. The CDR3 contains 15 residues. The germline V and J ends were trimmed by 4 bases and 5 bases, with 15 bases remaining between them. CDR3 coding DNA: TGTGCCAGCTCACAAACCCGGGACCGATATCAGCCCCAGCATTTT. It translates to CASSQTRDRYQPQHF.

For this clone: Other DNA sequences in the sample encode the same CDR3. The chain couples TRBV7-9 to TRBJ2-3; the D gene is possibly TRBD2 (5 bases). The V end lost 1 base, the J end lost 1 base, and 9 bases lay between the germline ends. Germline V lookup: CDR1 SEHNR, CDR2 FQNEAQ (reference sequence). The CDR3 consists of 15 residues. The CDR3: CASSLGETRTDTQYF. The CDR3 DNA sequence: TGTGCCAGCAGCTTAGGGGAGACACGCACAGATACGCAGTATTTT.

The rearrangement links TRBV6-5 to TRBJ2-5; D possibly corresponds to TRBD2 (7 bases). The germline gives CDR1 MNHEY, CDR2 SVGAGI. This CDR3 comprises 16 residues. V was trimmed by 0 bases and J by 5 bases, leaving 16 bases between them. As DNA, the CDR3 is TGTGCCAGCAGTTACTCGAACCGGGGGGCTGGGGAGACCCAGTACTTC. As protein: CASSYSNRGAGETQYF.

This chain connects TRBV4-1 to TRBJ2-3; D possibly corresponds to TRBD2 (7 bases). The V and J ends lost 4 bases and 2 bases respectively, with 16 bases between them. The length of the CDR3 is 16 residues. Germline CDR1 reads MGHRA; CDR2 reads YSYEKL. CDR3 protein: CASSLSVAGATDTQYF. In DNA form, the CDR3 reads TGCGCCAGCAGCCTATCCGTCGCGGGGGCCACAGATACGCAGTATTTT.

This clone turned up a few times. This chain links TRBV5-8 with TRBJ2-3; 7 nucleotides match TRBD1. CDR3 length: 14 residues. The germline V gene has CDR1 SGHTS and CDR2 YDEGEE. The J segment lost 2 bases and the V segment lost 4 bases, leaving 4 bases of the junction unmatched. As DNA, the CDR3 is TGTGCCAGCAGCCTGGGACAGTTCACAGATACGCAGTATTTT. This encodes CASSLGQFTDTQYF.

In this sample, this clone turned up a few times. This chain links TRBV9 with TRBJ2-5; 12 bases are a match to TRBD2. The CDR3 length is 17 residues. Germline values: CDR1 SGDLS, CDR2 YYNGEE. V dropped 4 bases and J dropped 5; count of bases not matched to a gene: 12. The CDR3 DNA is TGTGCCAGCAGCCCCCGAGCTAGCGGGGGGGCGTGGGAGACCCAGTACTTC. Translated, it gives CASSPRASGGAWETQYF. Together with reference TRBV9 and TRBJ2-5, the CDR3 gives the full variable domain: DSGVTQTPKHLITATGQRVTLRCSPRSGDLSVYWYQQSLDQGLQFLIQYYNGEERAKGNILERFSAQQFPDLHSELNLSSLELGDSALYFCASSPRASGGAWETQYFGPGTRLLVL.

CDR3 sequence: CASSLLKGGTEAFF. Here the CDR3 DNA reads TGCGCCAGCAGCTTGTTAAAGGGGGGCACTGAAGCTTTCTTT. The rearrangement uses TRBV5-1 and TRBJ1-1; TRBD1 is a possible D gene (6 bases). Germline CDR1 is SGHRS and CDR2 is YFSETQ. The CDR3 has 14 residues. Trimming pared 1 base from V and 4 bases from J, leaving 11 bases between.

The gene calls are TRBV4-1 and TRBJ2-1, with 8 nucleotides matching TRBD2. Germline values: CDR1 MGHRA, CDR2 YSYEKL. The CDR3 loop spans 18 amino acids. V lost 4 bases, J lost 1 base, and 12 bases stayed unmatched. The CDR3 DNA reads TGCGCCAGCAGCCCAACCCGTCGCAGCGGGAGTTCCTACAATGAGCAGTTCTTC. This translates into CASSPTRRSGSSYNEQFF.

V gene TRBV4-2 combines with J gene TRBJ2-7; 10 nucleotides agree with TRBD1. Germline-derived CDR1 and CDR2 are LGHNA and YNFKEQ. This CDR3 comprises 16 residues. V lost 3 bases and J lost 5; bases outside the gene matches: 10. In nucleotides, the CDR3 is TGTGCCAGCAGCCACGGATACAGACAGGGGGCCAACGAGCAGTACTTC. Protein product: CASSHGYRQGANEQYF.

The genes are TRBV27 and TRBJ1-6; TRBD1 matches 7 bases. Germline V lookup: CDR1 MNHEY, CDR2 SMNVEV (reference sequence). This CDR3 has 14 residues. The V segment lost 8 bases and the J segment 8 bases; nucleotides outside the gene matches: 9. The CDR3: CASHQGQGDSPLHF. Here the CDR3 DNA reads TGTGCCAGCCACCAAGGGCAGGGGGATTCACCCCTCCACTTT.

The chain links TRBV9 to TRBJ2-2, with D hard to call. This CDR3 region has 14 residues. From germline, CDR1 is SGDLS and CDR2 YYNGEE. V dropped 1 base and J dropped 1 base, with 5 bases sitting between them. The CDR3 reads CASSVTGNTGELFF. The CDR3 nucleotides read TGTGCCAGCAGCGTAACCGGGAACACCGGGGAGCTGTTTTTT.

The V gene is TRBV6-6, the J gene TRBJ2-7; D unclear. V was shortened by 6 bases and J by 5 bases, with 14 bases between the two germline ends. Germline CDR1 MNHNY, CDR2 SVGAGI (reference sequence). The length of the CDR3 is 13 residues. DNA of the CDR3: TGTGCCAGCAGCCTCGTCACCGCAGACGAGCAGTACTTC. Residues: CASSLVTADEQYF.

This clone was seen once. The CDR3 DNA sequence: TGTGCCAGCAGCTCTGGGGTCCGATACACCTTC. This sequence encodes CASSSGVRYTF. The V call is TRBV7-9, the J call TRBJ1-2; D unresolved. Between the trimmed V and J ends, which lost 4 bases and 11 bases, there was a span of 11 bases. Germline-derived CDR1 and CDR2 are SEHNR and FQNEAQ (reference sequence). CDR3 length equals 11 residues.

This chain's CDR3 is CAIRGQGAYSGANVLTF. CDR3 in DNA: TGTGCCATCAGGGGACAGGGGGCTTACTCTGGGGCCAACGTCCTGACTTTC. The chain uses TRBV10-3 and TRBJ2-6; 12 positions agree with TRBD1. Germline V lookup: CDR1 ENHRY, CDR2 SYGVKD. V lost 6 bases to trimming and J lost 0 bases; unmatched junction nucleotides: 3. The CDR3 has 17 amino acids.

This chain links TRBV27 with TRBJ2-7; 11 nucleotides agree with TRBD1. The CDR3 spans 15 residues. Per germline, CDR1 MNHEY and CDR2 SMNVEV (reference sequence). Trimming took 6 bases from V and 3 from J; bases not matched to a gene: 7. CDR3: CASSRTGGALYEQYF. CDR3 nucleotides: TGTGCCAGCAGCCGGACAGGGGGCGCGCTCTACGAGCAGTACTTC.

By sample share, this clone is medium-sized. This chain joins TRBV19 and TRBJ1-5; D is uncertain. Germline loops: CDR1 LNHDA, CDR2 SQIVND (reference sequence). Deletions cut 3 bases from V and 3 bases from J, with 12 bases between. CDR3 length: 15 residues. The CDR3 reads CASSIAQSFNQPQHF. CDR3 nucleotide sequence: TGTGCCAGTAGTATCGCTCAGAGCTTCAATCAGCCCCAGCATTTT. Full variable domain (remainder filled in from reference TRBV19 and TRBJ1-5): DGGITQSPKYLFRKEGQNVTLSCEQNLNHDAMYWYRQDPGQGLRLIYYSQIVNDFQKGDIAEGYSVSREKKESFPLTVTSAQKNPTAFYLCASSIAQSFNQPQHFGDGTRLSIL.

This sequence joins TRBV6-6 and TRBJ2-1, with unresolved D. The CDR3 has 13 residues. Germline V gene lookup returns CDR1 MNHNY and CDR2 SVGAGI (reference sequence). Between the trimmed V and J ends, which lost 3 bases and 3 bases, there was a span of 6 bases. CDR3 sequence reads: CASSYPHYNEQFF. CDR3 in DNA: TGTGCCAGCAGTTATCCCCACTACAATGAGCAGTTCTTC.

This chain connects TRBV19 to TRBJ2-2, with 9 positions matching TRBD2. The V gene's germline CDR1 is LNHDA and CDR2 SQIVND (reference sequence). The V gene end was trimmed by 5 bases and the J gene end by 6 bases; junction bases not matched to a gene: 10. The CDR3 loop spans 16 amino acids. CDR3 bases: TGTGCCAGTAGTTATCTGGCGGGGGGGCAGTCCGGGGAGCTGTTTTTT. Translation: CASSYLAGGQSGELFF.

The CDR3 DNA is TGTGCCAGTAGTCCCCCAGGGACAGTTAGCAATCAGCCCCAGCATTTT. It is translated as CASSPPGTVSNQPQHF. The chain links TRBV19 to TRBJ1-5; 7 bases match TRBD1. The V and J ends lost 5 bases and 0 bases, in that order; junction bases with no gene match: 7. Germline V CDR1 and CDR2: LNHDA, SQIVND (reference sequence). CDR3 length: 16 residues.

V usage is TRBV5-6 and J usage is TRBJ2-5; 12 nucleotides line up with TRBD1. Trimming cost V 4 bases and J 5 bases; bases outside gene matches: 6. The CDR3 is 15 amino acids. Per the germline V gene, CDR1 is SGHDT and CDR2 is YYEEEE. CDR3 nucleotide sequence: TGTGCCAGCAGCAGGGGACAGGGGGCCCGCGAGACCCAGTACTTC. Translation: CASSRGQGARETQYF.

The gene calls are TRBV20-1 and TRBJ2-7; D not resolved. Trimming shortened V by 6 bases and J by 7 bases, and 13 bases separated the two germline ends. Germline loops: CDR1 DFQATT, CDR2 SNEGSKA (reference sequence). The CDR3 has 11 residues. The CDR3 reads CSAKGNGEQYF. CDR3 in DNA: TGCAGTGCAAAAGGCAATGGGGAGCAGTACTTC.

The V call is TRBV27, the J call TRBJ2-2; D is unresolved. This CDR3 has 14 amino acids. The germline V gene encodes CDR1 MNHEY and CDR2 SMNVEV (reference sequence). V gave up 4 bases and J gave up 5 bases, with 11 bases separating them. CDR3 sequence: CASSWSPGTGELFF. In DNA form, the CDR3 reads TGTGCCAGCAGTTGGAGCCCCGGGACCGGGGAGCTGTTTTTT.

The CDR3 sequence is CASSMGQGSQPQHF. CDR3 coding DNA: TGTGCCAGTAGTATGGGGCAGGGGAGTCAGCCCCAGCATTTT. This sequence joins TRBV19 and TRBJ1-5; tentatively, D is TRBD1 (6 bases). Germline V lookup: CDR1 LNHDA, CDR2 SQIVND (reference sequence). The CDR3 totals 14 residues. The V and J ends lost 3 bases and 6 bases respectively, with 12 bases between them.

The chain employs TRBV18 and TRBJ2-3; possible D gene TRBD2, 5 bases. V was trimmed by 4 bases and J by 0 bases, leaving 14 bases between them. Looked up from germline, CDR1 is KGHSH and CDR2 is LQKENI. The CDR3 has 16 residues. This CDR3 reads CASSLNGLASTDTQYF. Written as DNA, the CDR3 is TGTGCCAGCTCACTTAATGGCCTAGCAAGCACAGATACGCAGTATTTT.

This chain joins TRBV2 and TRBJ2-6; D is unresolved. This CDR3 spans 15 amino acids. The V end lost 1 base, the J end lost 2 bases, and 6 bases lay between the germline ends. The germline gives CDR1 SNHLY, CDR2 FYNNEI. CDR3 amino acids: CASSEERTGANVLTF. The DNA for the CDR3 is TGTGCCAGCAGTGAAGAAAGGACTGGGGCCAACGTCCTGACTTTC. The whole variable domain, remainder taken from reference TRBV2 and TRBJ2-6, is EPEVTQTPSHQVTQMGQEVILRCVPISNHLYFYWYRQILGQKVEFLVSFYNNEISEKSEIFDDQFSVERPDGSNFTLKIRSTKLEDSAMYFCASSEERTGANVLTFGAGSRLTVL.